This TCR beta chain was found in a study of blood T cell repertoires in COVID-19. Turning to the study itself: The samples span acute and convalescent COVID-19 from the United States, Italy and Spain.

Here immunoSEQ multiplex PCR was the method, and the copy in TCRdb shows in-frame clones only, minus some. The sample shows about 320,000 clones, 70% to 90% of them seen only once. V was pared by 2 bases and J by 6 bases, with 11 bases between. CDR3 size: 14 residues. Germline V CDR1 and CDR2: MDHEN, SYDVKM. What was sequenced was PBMCs or T cells enriched from blood (not recorded which). This TCR derives from a woman between 18 and 29 years old who had recovered from COVID-19. V is TRBV28 and J is TRBJ1-3, with D maybe TRBD1 (5 bases). CDR3 sequence: CASSLQGRKNTIYF. The CDR3 nucleotides read TGTGCCAGCAGTTTACAGGGCCGAAAAAACACCATATATTTT.